The rows below give T cell receptor beta chains drawn from one sample of a study of beta chain features in type 1 diabetes. Using immunoSEQ multiplex PCR, the repertoire was profiled, and TCRdb retains in-frame clones only, with some absent. Of around 240,000 clones listed, under 70% were seen once; the top ten hold around 0.05%. The sequenced sample consisted of naive CD4+ T cells from blood. The origin of the receptors is a man younger than 45 in good health. CDR3s include the opening cysteine and the closing phenylalanine or tryptophan. A D gene is named only where the DNA matches it firmly. A row's size may be missing; if present it is once, few, many or a size class.

v_gene	j_gene	d_gene	abundance	CDR3aa	CDR3nt
TRBV2	TRBJ2-7	TRBD1	-	CANPKDRVGQQYF	TGTGCCAACCCTAAGGACAGGGTAGGTCAGCAGTACTTC
TRBV30	TRBJ2-1	TRBD2	-	CAWSRLAGGNEQFF	TGTGCCTGGAGCCGACTAGCGGGAGGAAATGAGCAGTTCTTC
TRBV4-3	TRBJ2-4	-	-	CASSQQRNIQYF	TGCGCCAGCAGCCAACAGCGGAACATTCAGTACTTC
TRBV6-6	TRBJ2-3	-	-	CASSGSSHTQYF	TGTGCCAGCAGTGGGTCGTCACATACGCAGTATTTT
TRBV9	TRBJ1-1	-	-	CASSVGPLNTEAFF	TGTGCCAGCAGCGTCGGACCTCTGAACACTGAAGCTTTCTTT
TRBV29-1	TRBJ1-5	-	-	CSVVSSNQPQHF	TGCAGCGTTGTCAGCTCCAATCAGCCCCAGCATTTT
TRBV11-2	TRBJ2-6	-	once	CASSRISGGTVGANVLTF	TGTGCCAGCAGCCGGATTAGCGGTGGGACGGTTGGGGCCAACGTCCTGACTTTC
TRBV7-9	TRBJ2-1	TRBD1	-	CASRNPRDSSYNEQFF	TGTGCCAGTCGCAACCCTAGGGACAGCTCCTACAATGAGCAGTTCTTC
TRBV30	TRBJ1-3	-	-	CAWSVTGDPGFSGNTIYF	TGTGCCTGGAGTGTAACCGGAGACCCAGGATTCTCTGGAAACACCATATATTTT
TRBV20-1	TRBJ2-3	-	-	CSVNQPDTQYF	TGCAGTGTGAATCAACCAGATACGCAGTATTTT
TRBV11-2	TRBJ1-2	TRBD1	-	CASSWGDRRPNYGYTF	TGTGCCAGCAGCTGGGGGGACAGGAGACCTAACTATGGCTACACCTTC
TRBV30	TRBJ1-5	-	-	CAWRGTGNQPQHF	TGTGCCTGGAGGGGGACTGGTAATCAGCCCCAGCATTTT
TRBV28	TRBJ2-3	TRBD1	-	CASSDHRGDTQYF	TGTGCCAGCAGTGACCACAGGGGAGATACGCAGTATTTT